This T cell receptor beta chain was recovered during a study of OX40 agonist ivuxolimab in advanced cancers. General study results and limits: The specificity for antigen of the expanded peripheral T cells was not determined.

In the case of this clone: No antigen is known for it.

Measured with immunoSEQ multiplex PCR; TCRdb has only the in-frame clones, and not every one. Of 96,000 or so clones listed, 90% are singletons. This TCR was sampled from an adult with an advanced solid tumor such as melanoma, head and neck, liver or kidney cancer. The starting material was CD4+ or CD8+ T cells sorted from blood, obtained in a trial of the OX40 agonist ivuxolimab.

The CDR3 here is CASSPNADRGPSYEQYF. CDR3 sequence (DNA): TGCGCCAGCAGTCCGAATGCAGACAGGGGGCCTTCCTACGAGCAGTACTTC. The V and J genes are TRBV23-1 and TRBJ2-7; 10 bases are shared with TRBD1. TRBV23-1 is sorted into the ORF group, with uncertain function. J lost 1 base, V lost 4 bases, and 10 bases had no gene match. The CDR3 length is 17 residues.